What follows describes a single T cell receptor (beta chain). The antigen remains unidentified. The sample belongs to a study of somatic mutations in cytotoxic T cells in rheumatoid arthritis. Study overall: Nearly 100% purity was obtained when some V beta antibody-stained T-cell populations were flow-sorted; these included V beta1+ cells sequenced for TCRB. Study-level findings and limits: Patients with a largest CD8+ clone exceeding 20% of CD8+ cells numbered 8 of 65.

The V gene's germline CDR1 is SNHLY and CDR2 FYNNEI. CDR3 length: 13 amino acids. V was cut by 5 bases and J by 0 bases, with 8 bases left in between. Separation of CD4+ and CD8+ cells was performed by positive magnetic bead selection, and purity was verified by flow cytometry. The protocol was immunoSEQ multiplex PCR, while the TCRdb copy is restricted to in-frame clones and leaves out a portion. The sample records about 9,000 clones, 79% being singletons. This clonotype was sampled from an adult with rheumatoid arthritis. Specimen: CD8+ T cells sorted from blood. The chain combines TRBV2 with TRBJ2-7, with unresolved D. CDR3 nucleotide sequence: TGTGCCAGCAGTAATCTCGCCTCCTACGAGCAGTACTTC. Translating gives CASSNLASYEQYF.